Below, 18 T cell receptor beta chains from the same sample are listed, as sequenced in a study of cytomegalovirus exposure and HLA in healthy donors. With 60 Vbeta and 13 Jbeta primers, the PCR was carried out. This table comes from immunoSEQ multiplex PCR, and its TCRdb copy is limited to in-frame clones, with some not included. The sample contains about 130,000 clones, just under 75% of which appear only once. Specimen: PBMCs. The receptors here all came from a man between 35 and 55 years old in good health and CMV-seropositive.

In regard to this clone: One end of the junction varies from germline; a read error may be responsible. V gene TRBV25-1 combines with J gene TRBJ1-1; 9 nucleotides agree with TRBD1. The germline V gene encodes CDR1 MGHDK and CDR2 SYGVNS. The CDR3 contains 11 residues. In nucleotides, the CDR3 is TGTGCCAGCCGGGCCGGGACAGGGATTCTCTTT. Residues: CASRAGTGILF.

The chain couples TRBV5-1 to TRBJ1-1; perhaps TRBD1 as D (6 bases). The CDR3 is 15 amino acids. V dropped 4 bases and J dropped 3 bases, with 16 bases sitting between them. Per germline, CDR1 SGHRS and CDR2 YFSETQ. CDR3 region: CASSRVFRGDTEAFF. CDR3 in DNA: TGCGCCAGCAGCAGAGTCTTCAGGGGAGACACTGAAGCTTTCTTT. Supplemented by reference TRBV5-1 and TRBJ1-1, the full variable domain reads KAGVTQTPRYLIKTRGQQVTLSCSPISGHRSVSWYQQTPGQGLQFLFEYFSETQRNKGNFPGRFSGRQFSNSRSEMNVSTLELGDSALYLCASSRVFRGDTEAFFGQGTRLTVV.

In nucleotides, the CDR3 is TGCGCCAGCAGCCAAGATAGCGAGACAGGGGGGACCGGGGAGCTGTTTTTT. Translating gives CASSQDSETGGTGELFF. V usage is TRBV4-1 and J usage is TRBJ2-2, with 9 bases that match TRBD1. The length of the CDR3 is 17 residues. V gave up 0 bases and J gave up 5 bases; unmatched junction bases: 7. Germline CDR1 MGHRA, CDR2 YSYEKL.

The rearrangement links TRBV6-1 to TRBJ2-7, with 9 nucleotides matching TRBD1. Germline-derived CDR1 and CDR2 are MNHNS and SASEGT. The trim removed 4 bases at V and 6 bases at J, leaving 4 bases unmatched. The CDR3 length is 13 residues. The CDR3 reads CASSVTGGSEQYF. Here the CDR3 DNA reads TGTGCCAGCAGTGTGACAGGGGGTTCCGAGCAGTACTTC.

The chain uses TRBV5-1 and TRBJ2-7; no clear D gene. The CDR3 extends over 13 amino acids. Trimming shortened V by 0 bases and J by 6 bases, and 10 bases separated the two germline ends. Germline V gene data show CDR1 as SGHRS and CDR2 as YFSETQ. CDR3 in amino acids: CASSLAIGCEQYF. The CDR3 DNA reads TGCGCCAGCAGCTTGGCCATCGGGTGCGAGCAGTACTTC.

For the CDR3, the DNA is TGTGCCAGCAGTTACTCGGGGCGGGGGGGCGGAACGCAGTATTTT. Its translation: CASSYSGRGGGTQYF. The chain has TRBV6-5 and TRBJ2-3; 9 nucleotides line up with TRBD2. This CDR3 region has 15 residues. The trim removed 0 bases at V and 9 bases at J, leaving 7 bases unmatched. Germline V gene data show CDR1 as MNHEY and CDR2 as SVGAGI.

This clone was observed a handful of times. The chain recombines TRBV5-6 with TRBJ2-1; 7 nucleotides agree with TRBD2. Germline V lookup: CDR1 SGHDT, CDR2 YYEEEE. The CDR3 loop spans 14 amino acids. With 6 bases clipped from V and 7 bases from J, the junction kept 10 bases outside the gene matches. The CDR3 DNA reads TGTGCCAGCACCCGGGGAGGGAAGGGAAATGAGCAGTTCTTC. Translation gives CASTRGGKGNEQFF.

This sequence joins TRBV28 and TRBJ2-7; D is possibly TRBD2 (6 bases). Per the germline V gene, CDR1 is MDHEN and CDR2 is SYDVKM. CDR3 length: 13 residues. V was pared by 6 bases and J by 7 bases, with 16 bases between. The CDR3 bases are TGTGCCAGCAGCTCAGGAGGGAGTGGGGAGCAGTACTTC. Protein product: CASSSGGSGEQYF.

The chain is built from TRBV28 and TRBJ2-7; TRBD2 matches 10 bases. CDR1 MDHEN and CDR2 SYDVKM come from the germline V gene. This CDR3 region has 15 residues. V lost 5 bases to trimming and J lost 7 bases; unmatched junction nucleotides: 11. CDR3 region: CASSPSLAGAGEQYF. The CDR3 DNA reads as TGTGCCAGCAGTCCCTCCCTAGCGGGAGCCGGAGAGCAGTACTTC.

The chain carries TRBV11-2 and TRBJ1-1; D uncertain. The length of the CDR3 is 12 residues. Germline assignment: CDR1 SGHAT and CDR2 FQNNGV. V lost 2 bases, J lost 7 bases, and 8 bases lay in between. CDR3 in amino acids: CASSLSTFEAFF. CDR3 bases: TGTGCCAGCAGCTTATCCACTTTTGAAGCTTTCTTT.

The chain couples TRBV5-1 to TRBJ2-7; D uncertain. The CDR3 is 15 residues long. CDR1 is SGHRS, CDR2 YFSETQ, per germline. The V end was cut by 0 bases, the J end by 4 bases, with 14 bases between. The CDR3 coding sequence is TGCGCCAGCAGCTTGGCCTATGGTGGAGAGTACGAGCAGTACTTC. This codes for CASSLAYGGEYEQYF.

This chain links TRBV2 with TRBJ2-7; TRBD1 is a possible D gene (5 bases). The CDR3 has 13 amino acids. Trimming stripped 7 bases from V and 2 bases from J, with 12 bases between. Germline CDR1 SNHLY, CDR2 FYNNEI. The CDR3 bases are TGTGCCAGCAAGGGTGACAGAACCTACGAGCAGTACTTC. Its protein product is CASKGDRTYEQYF.

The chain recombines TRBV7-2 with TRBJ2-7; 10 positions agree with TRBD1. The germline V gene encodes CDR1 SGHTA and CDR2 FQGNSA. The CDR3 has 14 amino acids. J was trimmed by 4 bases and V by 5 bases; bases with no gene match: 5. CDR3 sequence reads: CASSRGQGRYEQYF. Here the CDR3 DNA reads TGTGCCAGCAGCAGGGGACAGGGGAGATACGAGCAGTACTTC.

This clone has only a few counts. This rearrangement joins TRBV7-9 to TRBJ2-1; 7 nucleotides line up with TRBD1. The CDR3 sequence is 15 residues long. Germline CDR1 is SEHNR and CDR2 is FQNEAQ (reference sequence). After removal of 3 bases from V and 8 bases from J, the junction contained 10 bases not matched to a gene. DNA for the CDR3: TGTGCCAGCAGCTTTCAGACAGGGCTGGGGGATGAGCAGTTCTTC. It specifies CASSFQTGLGDEQFF.

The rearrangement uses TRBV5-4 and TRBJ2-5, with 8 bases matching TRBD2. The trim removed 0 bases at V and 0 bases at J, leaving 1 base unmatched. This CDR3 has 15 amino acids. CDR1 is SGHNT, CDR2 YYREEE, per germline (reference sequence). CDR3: CASSLAGGHQETQYF. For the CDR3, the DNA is TGTGCCAGCAGCTTGGCGGGGGGGCACCAAGAGACCCAGTACTTC.

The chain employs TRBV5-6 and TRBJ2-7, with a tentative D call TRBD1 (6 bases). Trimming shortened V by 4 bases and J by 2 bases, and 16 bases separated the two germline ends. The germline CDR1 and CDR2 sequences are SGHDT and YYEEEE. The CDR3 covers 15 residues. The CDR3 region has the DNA TGTGCCAGCAGCAGGCCGAGGGACAATGCCTACGAGCAGTACTTC. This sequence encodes CASSRPRDNAYEQYF.

CDR3 in DNA: TGTGCCTGGAACGAGGCCACAAGAGGCAATCAGCCCCAGCATTTT. This sequence encodes CAWNEATRGNQPQHF. This chain links TRBV30 with TRBJ1-5, with D hard to call. Germline loops: CDR1 GTSNPN, CDR2 SVGIG (reference sequence). Trimming stripped 4 bases from V and 2 bases from J, with 15 bases between. CDR3 size: 15 residues.

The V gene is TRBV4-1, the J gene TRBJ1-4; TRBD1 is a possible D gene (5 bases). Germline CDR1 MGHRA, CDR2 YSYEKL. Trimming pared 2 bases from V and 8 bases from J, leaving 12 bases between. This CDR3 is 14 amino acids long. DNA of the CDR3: TGCGCCAGCAGCCAAACGACAGCCACCGAAAAACTGTTTTTT. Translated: CASSQTTATEKLFF.